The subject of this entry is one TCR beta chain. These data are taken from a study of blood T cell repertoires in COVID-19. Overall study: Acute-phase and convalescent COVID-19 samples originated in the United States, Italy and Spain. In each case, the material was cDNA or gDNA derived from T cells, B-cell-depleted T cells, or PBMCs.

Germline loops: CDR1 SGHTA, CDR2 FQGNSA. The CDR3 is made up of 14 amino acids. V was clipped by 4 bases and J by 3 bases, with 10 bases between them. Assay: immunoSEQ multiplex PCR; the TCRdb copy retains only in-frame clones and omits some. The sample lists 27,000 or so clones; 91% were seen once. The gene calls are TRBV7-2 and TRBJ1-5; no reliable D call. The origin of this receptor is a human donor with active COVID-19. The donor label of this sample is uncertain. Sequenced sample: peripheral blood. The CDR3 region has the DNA TGTGCCAGCAGCTCTGGTACTTCCAATCAGCCCCAGCATTTT. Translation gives CASSSGTSNQPQHF.